The 24 T cell receptor beta chains listed next were all sequenced from one sample in a study of T cells in Graves' hyperthyroidism and ophthalmopathy. Researchers took RNA transcripts and amplified the TCR beta CDR3 regions from them. TCR CDR3 underwent first-round RT-PCR with the HTBI primer set. TCRdb itself ran the multiplex PCR reads through MiXCR, one entry per CDR3 protein. Of about 620,000 distinct CDR3 sequences in the sample, 15% to 20% were seen once. Specimen: blood. The source of these receptors is a woman aged 25-40 years with Graves' hyperthyroidism.

This clonotype was counted at least ten times. This chain links TRBV30 with TRBJ1-1; no firm D call. Germline assignment: CDR1 GTSNPN and CDR2 SVGIG (reference sequence). V shed 0 bases and J shed 5 bases, with 13 bases lying between them. The CDR3 sequence is 14 residues long. The CDR3 sequence is CAWSVVRSGTEAFF. DNA for the CDR3: TGTGCCTGGAGTGTTGTCAGATCGGGGACTGAAGCTTTCTTT.

The chain is built from TRBV24-1 and TRBJ2-7; D unclear. Trimming left V 2 bases short and J 3 bases short, with 16 bases between. Germline V CDR1 and CDR2: KGHDR, SFDVKD. This CDR3 spans 16 amino acids. The CDR3 region is CATSDSARTPVYEQYF. The CDR3 bases are TGTGCCACCAGTGATTCGGCTAGGACCCCCGTCTACGAGCAGTACTTC.

The chain employs TRBV5-5 and TRBJ1-4; D is uncertain. Germline V gives CDR1 SGHKS, CDR2 YYEKEE (reference sequence). This CDR3 region has 14 residues. Trimming shortened V by 4 bases and J by 7 bases, and 14 bases separated the two germline ends. CDR3 coding DNA: TGTGCCAGCAGCCCTAGGACGGAGGGTGAAAAACTGTTTTTT. The encoded protein is CASSPRTEGEKLFF.

The chain uses TRBV27 and TRBJ2-7; D might be TRBD2 (6 bases). V lost 6 bases to trimming and J lost 1 base, with 16 bases between them. Germline CDR1 MNHEY, CDR2 SMNVEV (reference sequence). The CDR3 is made up of 15 amino acids. The CDR3 nucleotides are TGTGCCAGCAGCGGGACTGGGAAGGGGTCCTACGAGCAGTACTTC. Its protein is CASSGTGKGSYEQYF.

This chain uses TRBV27 with TRBJ1-1, with a weak D call TRBD1 (6 bases). The CDR3 is 16 residues long. Germline V lookup: CDR1 MNHEY, CDR2 SMNVEV (reference sequence). The ends were cut back, 5 bases at V and 9 bases at J, with 25 bases in the middle. The CDR3 loop is CASSARGPGIGSKAFF. Written as DNA, the CDR3 is TGTGCCAGCAGTGCCCGGGGGCCAGGGATCGGTTCTAAAGCTTTCTTT.

This clonotype was recorded at least ten times. The CDR3 region has the DNA TGTGCCAGCAGCTTAGGGACAGGGGCCGGGGAGCTGTTTTTT. Its translation: CASSLGTGAGELFF. The V gene is TRBV11-2, the J gene TRBJ2-2, with 9 nucleotides matching TRBD1. Germline CDR1 and CDR2: SGHAT and FQNNGV. The CDR3 length is 14 residues. The ends lost 1 base at V and 6 bases at J; junction bases unmatched: 0.

This clonotype was seen only once. A much larger clone differs from this one at a single base, so this may be a read error. This sequence joins TRBV30 and TRBJ1-5; D unresolved. Germline CDR1 reads GTSNPN; CDR2 reads SVGIG (reference sequence). With 5 bases removed from V and 4 bases from J, the gap between germline ends came to 9 bases. CDR3 size: 12 residues. The chain's CDR3 is CAWCQSNQPQHF. In DNA, the CDR3 is TGTGCCTGGTGCCAGTCTAATCAGCCCCAGCATTTT.

This clonotype showed up just a few times. The genes are TRBV20-1 and TRBJ1-2; D is ambiguous. Germline CDR1 and CDR2: DFQATT and SNEGSKA (reference sequence). The V end lost 5 bases, the J end lost 1 base, and 8 bases lay between the germline ends. The CDR3 spans 12 residues. DNA for the CDR3: TGCAGTGCTCCCTTGGGTAACTATGGCTACACCTTC. Protein product: CSAPLGNYGYTF.

The sample holds a few counts of this clonotype. This chain connects TRBV7-9 to TRBJ2-7; no clear D gene. Trimming shortened V by 3 bases and J by 0 bases, and 12 bases separated the two germline ends. From germline, CDR1 is SEHNR and CDR2 FQNEAQ (reference sequence). CDR3 size: 15 residues. CDR3 sequence: CASSFWTASSYEQYF. CDR3 in DNA: TGTGCCAGCAGCTTTTGGACGGCCAGCTCCTACGAGCAGTACTTC.

V is TRBV7-9 and J is TRBJ2-7, with 7 bases aligning to TRBD2. The CDR3 extends over 17 amino acids. Trimming removed 7 bases from V and 4 bases from J; junction bases left unmatched: 19. Germline V gene sequence: CDR1 SEHNR, CDR2 FQNEAQ (reference sequence). The CDR3 region has the DNA TGTGCCAGCAACCATATTAGAACCGGGACTAAACCTTACGAGCAGTACTTC. It codes for CASNHIRTGTKPYEQYF.

This clonotype has at least ten counts. The CDR3 region has the DNA TGTGCCAGCAGCTCGGAAGTCGACAGGGGTGGCGAAAAACTGTTTTTT. Residues: CASSSEVDRGGEKLFF. The chain links TRBV5-6 to TRBJ1-4; 8 bases are shared with TRBD1. Germline V gives CDR1 SGHDT, CDR2 YYEEEE. With V trimmed by 3 bases and J by 8 bases, 12 bases remained unmatched. This CDR3 is 16 amino acids long.

This clonotype was recorded many times. The chain couples TRBV7-9 to TRBJ2-7, with D unresolved. Trimming stripped 3 bases from V and 6 bases from J, with 9 bases between. Germline CDR1 and CDR2: SEHNR and FQNEAQ (reference sequence). The CDR3 covers 12 residues. CDR3 DNA: TGTGCCAGCAGCTTCTCGGAAATCGAGCAGTACTTC. It codes for CASSFSEIEQYF.

This rearrangement joins TRBV7-2 to TRBJ2-7; 9 bases are shared with TRBD2. Per germline, CDR1 SGHTA and CDR2 FQGNSA. There are 15 residues in the CDR3. The ends lost 5 bases at V and 10 bases at J; junction bases unmatched: 15. In nucleotides, the CDR3 is TGTGCCAGCAGCCCCGGACTAGCGCCAAGGAAGGAACAGTACTTC. Translated: CASSPGLAPRKEQYF. Complete variable domain (other parts from reference TRBV7-2 and TRBJ2-7): GAGVSQSPSNKVTEKGKDVELRCDPISGHTALYWYRQSLGQGLEFLIYFQGNSAPDKSGLPSDRFSAERTGGSVSTLTIQRTQQEDSAVYLCASSPGLAPRKEQYFGPGTRLTVT.

This clonotype turned up a few times. V usage is TRBV19 and J usage is TRBJ1-2; 7 bases align to TRBD1. The V segment lost 6 bases and the J segment 3 bases; nucleotides outside the gene matches: 7. The CDR3 runs 14 residues. CDR1 is LNHDA and CDR2 is SQIVND in the germline V gene (reference sequence). In DNA form, the CDR3 reads TGTGCCAGTAGCTATTCAACAGGGGACTATGGCTACACCTTC. Amino acid sequence: CASSYSTGDYGYTF.

The chain has TRBV27 and TRBJ2-1; 7 bases agree with TRBD1. The V and J ends lost 7 bases and 2 bases, in that order; junction bases with no gene match: 11. The CDR3 covers 16 residues. Germline-derived CDR1 and CDR2 are MNHEY and SMNVEV (reference sequence). The CDR3 spells CASINTGVSTYNEQFF. In DNA, the CDR3 is TGTGCCAGCATCAATACAGGGGTTTCCACCTACAATGAGCAGTTCTTC.

This clonotype has ten or more counts. V is TRBV28 and J is TRBJ2-3; D is ambiguous. CDR1 is MDHEN, CDR2 SYDVKM, per germline. The CDR3 runs to 17 residues. V was pared by 2 bases and J by 1 base, with 16 bases between. This CDR3 reads CASSLDGQALGTDTQYF. In nucleotides, the CDR3 is TGTGCCAGCAGTTTAGATGGTCAGGCGTTGGGCACAGATACGCAGTATTTT.

V is TRBV27 and J is TRBJ2-7; D is uncertain. Germline lookup yields CDR1 MNHEY and CDR2 SMNVEV (reference sequence). Trimming pared 5 bases from V and 3 bases from J, leaving 8 bases between. The CDR3 sequence is 12 residues long. The CDR3 spells CASSKDLYEQYF. The CDR3 DNA follows: TGTGCCAGCAGTAAGGACCTCTACGAGCAGTACTTC.

The sample holds many counts of this clonotype. Germline and junction disagree at one end, which may indicate a read error. The chain recombines TRBV5-1 with TRBJ1-2; a weak D match, TRBD1 (5 bases). Per the germline V gene, CDR1 is SGHRS and CDR2 is YFSETQ. The CDR3 length is 12 residues. In DNA, the CDR3 is TGTGCCAGCAGCGCGGGGGACTATGGCTACACCTTC. As protein: CASSAGDYGYTF.

The sample holds a few counts of this clonotype. The rearrangement uses TRBV30 and TRBJ1-6; no reliable D call. The CDR3 consists of 13 residues. Per germline, CDR1 GTSNPN and CDR2 SVGIG (reference sequence). Between the trimmed V and J ends, which lost 5 bases and 1 base, there was a span of 6 bases. The CDR3 DNA sequence: TGTGCCTGGGACACGTCCTATAATTCACCCCTCCACTTT. Translation: CAWDTSYNSPLHF.

In this sample, this clonotype turned up many times. The chain couples TRBV7-2 to TRBJ2-7; perhaps TRBD2 as D (5 bases). This CDR3 has 14 amino acids. The germline V gene encodes CDR1 SGHTA and CDR2 FQGNSA. Trimming left V 7 bases short and J 1 base short, with 14 bases between. For the CDR3, the DNA is TGTGCCAGCACCATAAGCGGAGAGTCCTACGAGCAGTACTTC. As protein: CASTISGESYEQYF. Full variable domain (remainder filled in from reference TRBV7-2 and TRBJ2-7): GAGVSQSPSNKVTEKGKDVELRCDPISGHTALYWYRQSLGQGLEFLIYFQGNSAPDKSGLPSDRFSAERTGGSVSTLTIQRTQQEDSAVYLCASTISGESYEQYFGPGTRLTVT.

This clonotype was detected ten times or more. Just one base apart from a much larger clone, this may be a read error. V and J are TRBV27 and TRBJ2-7; 7 nucleotides agree with TRBD2. J gave up 4 bases and V 8 bases, and 2 bases lay outside the gene matches. This CDR3 is built from 11 residues. Per the germline V gene, CDR1 is MNHEY and CDR2 is SMNVEV (reference sequence). The CDR3, as DNA: TGTGCCAGCGCCGGGGGGTACGAGCAGTACTTC. It yields the protein CASAGGYEQYF.

This clonotype was picked up many times. J is TRBJ2-7 and V is TRBV20-1; D is possibly TRBD2 (5 bases). The CDR3 has 14 amino acids. V lost 2 bases and J 2 bases, leaving 13 bases between the germline ends. The germline V gene has CDR1 DFQATT and CDR2 SNEGSKA (reference sequence). The CDR3 region has the DNA TGCAGTGCTAGACCTCCTAGGGAGCCCTACGAGCAGTACTTC. This sequence encodes CSARPPREPYEQYF.

This clonotype was observed at least ten times. The V call is TRBV29-1, the J call TRBJ2-1; possible D gene TRBD2, 6 bases. The CDR3 length is 14 residues. Germline V CDR1 and CDR2: SQVTM, ANQGSEA. V lost 5 bases and J 9 bases, leaving 20 bases between the germline ends. CDR3 DNA sequence: TGCAGCGTTATATCAAACCGGGGGTCCGGTGAGCAGTTCTTC. Translated: CSVISNRGSGEQFF.

The chain recombines TRBV6-6 with TRBJ2-5; 15 bases line up with TRBD2. Germline V gene data show CDR1 as MNHNY and CDR2 as SVGAGI (reference sequence). The CDR3 covers 17 residues. V lost 0 bases and J lost 2; bases outside the gene matches: 1. CDR3 in amino acids: CASSYSGTSGRQETQYF. As DNA, the CDR3 is TGTGCCAGCAGTTACTCTGGGACTAGCGGGAGGCAAGAGACCCAGTACTTC.